This T cell receptor beta chain stems from a study of cytomegalovirus exposure and HLA in healthy donors. Background on the study: Approximately 85 million unique TCRs from HLA-typed donors made up an early data release.

About this clone: No antigen is known for it.

PCR employed 60 Vbeta and 13 Jbeta primers. Some clones are missing from TCRdb's copy, which holds only in-frame ones; the method was immunoSEQ multiplex PCR. This table has about 170,000 clones, 60% to 85% appearing once. General study findings and limits: Certain sequence variants were highly shared and formed a cluster, and this cluster was likely a sequencing artifact.

This TCR derives from a female donor in good health and CMV-seronegative. Sequencing was performed on PBMCs.

The CDR3 DNA reads as TGTGCCAGTAGTTCGACAGGGGATCAAGGCGAGCAGTACTTC. Its translation is CASSSTGDQGEQYF. This rearrangement joins TRBV19 to TRBJ2-7, with TRBD1 matching 8 bases. With V trimmed by 5 bases and J by 6 bases, 9 bases remained unmatched. The CDR3 has 14 amino acids. Germline V gene data show CDR1 as LNHDA and CDR2 as SQIVND (reference sequence).